This note documents a single TCR beta chain sequence. A multiplex PCR was run with 60 Vbeta primers and 13 Jbeta primers. Sequencing used immunoSEQ multiplex PCR; TCRdb keeps in-frame clones, though not all of them. This sample has 75,000 to 100,000 clones; around 76% occur once, and the top ten carry over 0.5%. The sample originates from a study of cytomegalovirus exposure and HLA in healthy donors. What was sequenced was PBMCs. This sequence originates from a man under 40 in good health and CMV-seronegative.

The CDR3 is CASSSADTVPDYGYTF. In DNA form, the CDR3 reads TGCGCCAGCAGCTCCGCAGACACCGTCCCAGACTATGGCTACACCTTC. The chain uses TRBV5-1 and TRBJ1-2; D gene uncertain. Trimming took 3 bases from V and 3 from J, leaving 18 bases between them. The CDR3 consists of 16 residues. The V gene's germline CDR1 is SGHRS and CDR2 YFSETQ.